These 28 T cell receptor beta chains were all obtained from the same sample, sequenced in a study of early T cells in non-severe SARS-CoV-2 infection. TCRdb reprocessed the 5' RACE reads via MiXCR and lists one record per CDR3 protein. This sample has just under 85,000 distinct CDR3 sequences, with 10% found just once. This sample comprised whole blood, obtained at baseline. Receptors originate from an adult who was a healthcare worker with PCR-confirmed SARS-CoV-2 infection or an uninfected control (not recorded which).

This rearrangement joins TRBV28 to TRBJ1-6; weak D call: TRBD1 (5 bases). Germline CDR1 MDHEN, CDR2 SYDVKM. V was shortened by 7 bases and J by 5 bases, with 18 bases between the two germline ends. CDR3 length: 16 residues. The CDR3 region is CASKPRMGLDNSPLHF. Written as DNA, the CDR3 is TGTGCCAGCAAACCCCGAATGGGGCTTGATAATTCACCCCTCCACTTT.

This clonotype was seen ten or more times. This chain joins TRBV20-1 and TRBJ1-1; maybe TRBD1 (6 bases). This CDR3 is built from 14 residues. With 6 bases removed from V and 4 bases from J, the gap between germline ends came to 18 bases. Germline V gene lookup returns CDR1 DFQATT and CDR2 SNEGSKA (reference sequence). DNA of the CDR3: TGCAGTGCCCAGGACGCGGGACATGCCACTGAAGCTTTCTTT. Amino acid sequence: CSAQDAGHATEAFF.

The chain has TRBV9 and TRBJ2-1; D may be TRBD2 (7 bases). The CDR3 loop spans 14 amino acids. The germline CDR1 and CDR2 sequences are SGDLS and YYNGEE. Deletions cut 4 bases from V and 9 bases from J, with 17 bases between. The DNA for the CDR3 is TGTGCCAGCAGCCGCCACTGGGGGGGCACTGAGCAGTTCTTC. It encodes CASSRHWGGTEQFF. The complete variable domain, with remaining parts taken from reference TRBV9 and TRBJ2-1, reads DSGVTQTPKHLITATGQRVTLRCSPRSGDLSVYWYQQSLDQGLQFLIQYYNGEERAKGNILERFSAQQFPDLHSELNLSSLELGDSALYFCASSRHWGGTEQFFGPGTRLTVL.

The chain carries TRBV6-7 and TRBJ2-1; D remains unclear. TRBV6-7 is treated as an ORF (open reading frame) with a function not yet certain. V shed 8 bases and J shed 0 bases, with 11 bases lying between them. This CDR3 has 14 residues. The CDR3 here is CASAGESSYNEQFF. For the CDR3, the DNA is TGTGCCAGCGCCGGAGAGAGCTCCTACAATGAGCAGTTCTTC.

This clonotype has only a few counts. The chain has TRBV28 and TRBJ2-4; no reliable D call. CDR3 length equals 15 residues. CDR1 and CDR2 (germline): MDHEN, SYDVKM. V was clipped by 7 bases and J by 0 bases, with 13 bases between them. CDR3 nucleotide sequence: TGTGCCAGCACCAAGACCCGAATAGCCAAAAACATTCAGTACTTC. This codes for CASTKTRIAKNIQYF.

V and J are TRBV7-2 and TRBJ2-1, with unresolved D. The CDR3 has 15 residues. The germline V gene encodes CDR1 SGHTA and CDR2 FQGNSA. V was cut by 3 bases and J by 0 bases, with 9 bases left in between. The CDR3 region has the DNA TGTGCCAGCAGCTTCGCGCTTTTCTCCTACAATGAGCAGTTCTTC. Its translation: CASSFALFSYNEQFF.

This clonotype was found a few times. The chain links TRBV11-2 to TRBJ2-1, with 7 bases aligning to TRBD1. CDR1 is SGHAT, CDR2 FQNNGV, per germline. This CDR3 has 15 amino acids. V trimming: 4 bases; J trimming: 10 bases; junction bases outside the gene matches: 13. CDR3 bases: TGTGCCAGCAGCTCTGACAGGGACCTAGGGTTAGAGCAGTTCTTC. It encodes CASSSDRDLGLEQFF. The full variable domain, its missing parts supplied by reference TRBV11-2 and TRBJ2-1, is EAGVAQSPRYKIIEKRQSVAFWCNPISGHATLYWYQQILGQGPKLLIQFQNNGVVDDSQLPKDRFSAERLKGVDSTLKIQPAKLEDSAVYLCASSSDRDLGLEQFFGPGTRLTVL.

The CDR3 region is CASSMAGGTDTQYF. The CDR3 DNA reads TGTGCCAGTAGTATGGCGGGCGGGACAGATACGCAGTATTTT. This chain uses TRBV19 with TRBJ2-3; TRBD2 is a possible D gene (5 bases). The V gene's germline CDR1 is LNHDA and CDR2 SQIVND (reference sequence). V was cut by 3 bases and J by 3 bases, with 10 bases left in between. CDR3 length: 14 amino acids.

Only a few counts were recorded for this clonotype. The DNA of the CDR3 is TGTGCCAGCAGCTGGCAGGGACGACCAAACACAGATACGCAGTATTTT. It is translated as CASSWQGRPNTDTQYF. The rearrangement links TRBV7-8 to TRBJ2-3, with D perhaps given as TRBD1 or TRBD2 (5 bases each). The CDR3 has 16 amino acids. Per the germline V gene, CDR1 is SGHVS and CDR2 is FQNEAQ. V shed 4 bases and J shed 2 bases, with 16 bases lying between them. The full variable domain, its missing parts supplied by reference TRBV7-8 and TRBJ2-3, is GAGVSQSPRYKVAKRGQDVALRCDPISGHVSLFWYQQALGQGPEFLTYFQNEAQLDKSGLPSDRFFAERPEGSVSTLKIQRTQQEDSAVYLCASSWQGRPNTDTQYFGPGTRLTVL.

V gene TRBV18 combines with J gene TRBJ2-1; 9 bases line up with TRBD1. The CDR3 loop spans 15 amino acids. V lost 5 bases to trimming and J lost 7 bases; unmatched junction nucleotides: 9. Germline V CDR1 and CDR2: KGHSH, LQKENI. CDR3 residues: CASSEWGQGSNEQFF. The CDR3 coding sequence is TGTGCCAGCTCAGAATGGGGACAGGGTTCAAATGAGCAGTTCTTC.

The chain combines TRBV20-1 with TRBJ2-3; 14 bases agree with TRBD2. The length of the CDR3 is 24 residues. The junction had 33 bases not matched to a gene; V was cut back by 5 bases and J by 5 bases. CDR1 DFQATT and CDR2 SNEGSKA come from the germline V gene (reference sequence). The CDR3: CSAERYRGLGTSGSIGPPQDTQYF. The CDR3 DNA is TGCAGTGCTGAACGATACAGGGGGCTGGGGACTAGCGGGAGTATAGGCCCCCCACAAGATACGCAGTATTTT.

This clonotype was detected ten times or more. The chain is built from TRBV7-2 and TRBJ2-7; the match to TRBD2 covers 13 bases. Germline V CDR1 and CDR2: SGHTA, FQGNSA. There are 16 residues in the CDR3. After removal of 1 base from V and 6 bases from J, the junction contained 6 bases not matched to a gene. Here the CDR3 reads CASSLDGLAGVSEQYF. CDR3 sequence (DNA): TGTGCCAGCAGCTTAGATGGACTAGCGGGAGTGAGCGAGCAGTACTTC.

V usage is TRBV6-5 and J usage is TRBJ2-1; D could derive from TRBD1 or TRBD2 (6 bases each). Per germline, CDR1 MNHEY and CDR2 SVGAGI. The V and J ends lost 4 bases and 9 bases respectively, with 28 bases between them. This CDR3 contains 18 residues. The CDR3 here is CASSSELPGEVGGSEQFF. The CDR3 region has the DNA TGTGCCAGCAGTTCCGAACTTCCAGGGGAGGTAGGAGGATCTGAGCAGTTCTTC.

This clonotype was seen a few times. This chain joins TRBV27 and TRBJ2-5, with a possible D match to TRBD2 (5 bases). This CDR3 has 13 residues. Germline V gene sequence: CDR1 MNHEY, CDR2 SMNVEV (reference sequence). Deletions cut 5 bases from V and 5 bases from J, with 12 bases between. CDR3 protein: CASSRRGSETQYF. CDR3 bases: TGTGCCAGCAGTCGACGGGGTAGTGAGACCCAGTACTTC.

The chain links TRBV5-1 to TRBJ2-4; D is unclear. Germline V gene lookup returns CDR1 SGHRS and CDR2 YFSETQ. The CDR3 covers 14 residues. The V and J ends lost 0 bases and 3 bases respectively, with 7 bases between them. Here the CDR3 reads CASSLGPDKNIQYF. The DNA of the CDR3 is TGCGCCAGCAGCTTGGGGCCGGACAAAAACATTCAGTACTTC.

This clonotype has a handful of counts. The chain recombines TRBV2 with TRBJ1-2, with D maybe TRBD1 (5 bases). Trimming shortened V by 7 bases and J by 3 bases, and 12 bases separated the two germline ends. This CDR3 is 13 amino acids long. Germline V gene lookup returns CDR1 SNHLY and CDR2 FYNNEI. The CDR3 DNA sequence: TGTGCCAGCATTATTTCGGGGGACTATGGCTACACCTTC. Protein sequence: CASIISGDYGYTF.

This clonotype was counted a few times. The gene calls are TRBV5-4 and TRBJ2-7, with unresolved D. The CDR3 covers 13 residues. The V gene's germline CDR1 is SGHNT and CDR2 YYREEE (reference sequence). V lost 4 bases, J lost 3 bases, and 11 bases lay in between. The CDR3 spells CASSLDGYYEQYF. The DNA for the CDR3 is TGTGCCAGCAGCCTCGACGGTTACTACGAGCAGTACTTC.

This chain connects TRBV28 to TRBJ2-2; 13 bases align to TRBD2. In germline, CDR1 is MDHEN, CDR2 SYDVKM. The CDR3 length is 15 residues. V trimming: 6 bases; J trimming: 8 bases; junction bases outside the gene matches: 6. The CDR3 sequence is CASRPGLAGPGELFF. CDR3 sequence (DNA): TGTGCCAGCAGGCCGGGACTAGCGGGACCAGGGGAGCTGTTTTTT.

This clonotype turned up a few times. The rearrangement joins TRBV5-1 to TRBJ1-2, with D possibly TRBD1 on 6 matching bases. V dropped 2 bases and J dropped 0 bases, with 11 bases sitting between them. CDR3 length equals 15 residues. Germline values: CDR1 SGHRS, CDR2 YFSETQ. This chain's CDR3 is CASSFGQITNYGYTF. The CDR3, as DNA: TGCGCCAGCAGCTTCGGACAGATCACTAACTATGGCTACACCTTC.

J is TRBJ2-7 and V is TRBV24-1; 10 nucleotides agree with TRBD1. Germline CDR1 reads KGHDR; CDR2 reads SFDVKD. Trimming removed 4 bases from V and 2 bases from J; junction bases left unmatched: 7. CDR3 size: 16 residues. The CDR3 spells CATSEHGQGVPYEQYF. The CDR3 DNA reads TGTGCCACCAGTGAACATGGACAGGGGGTCCCCTACGAGCAGTACTTC.

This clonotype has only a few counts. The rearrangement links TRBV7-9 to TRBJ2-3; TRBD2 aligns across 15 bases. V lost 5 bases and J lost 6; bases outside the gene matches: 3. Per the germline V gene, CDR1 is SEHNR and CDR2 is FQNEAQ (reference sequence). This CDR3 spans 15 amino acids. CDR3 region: CASSPGLAGGDTQYF. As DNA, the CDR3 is TGTGCCAGCAGCCCTGGACTAGCGGGAGGGGATACGCAGTATTTT.

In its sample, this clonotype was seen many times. As DNA, the CDR3 is TGTGCCATCAGTGAGTCAGGCAGGGACCAGAAAGAGACCCAGTACTTC. Its protein is CAISESGRDQKETQYF. This chain uses TRBV10-3 with TRBJ2-5; the D gene could be TRBD1 or TRBD2 (5 bases each). The CDR3 is made up of 16 amino acids. CDR1 is ENHRY, CDR2 SYGVKD, per germline. Trimming took 0 bases from V and 3 from J, leaving 14 bases between them.

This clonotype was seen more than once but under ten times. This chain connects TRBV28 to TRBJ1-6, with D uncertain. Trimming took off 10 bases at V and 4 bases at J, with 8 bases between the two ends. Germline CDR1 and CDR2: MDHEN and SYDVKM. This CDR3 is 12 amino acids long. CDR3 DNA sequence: TGTGCCACCCGGGTTTATAATTCACCCCTCCACTTT. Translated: CATRVYNSPLHF.

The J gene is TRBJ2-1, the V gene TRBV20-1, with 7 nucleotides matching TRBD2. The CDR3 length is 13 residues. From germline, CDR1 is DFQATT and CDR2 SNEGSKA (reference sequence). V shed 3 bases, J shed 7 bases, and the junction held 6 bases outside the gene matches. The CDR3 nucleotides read TGCAGTGCTAGCCGCGGGGGAGTAAATGAGCAGTTCTTC. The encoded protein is CSASRGGVNEQFF.

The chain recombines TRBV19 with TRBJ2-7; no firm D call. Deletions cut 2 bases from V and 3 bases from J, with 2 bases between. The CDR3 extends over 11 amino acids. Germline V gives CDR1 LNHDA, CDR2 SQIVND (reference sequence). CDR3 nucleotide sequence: TGTGCCAGTAGTATAATCTACGAGCAGTACTTC. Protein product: CASSIIYEQYF. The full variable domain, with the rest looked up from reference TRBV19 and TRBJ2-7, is DGGITQSPKYLFRKEGQNVTLSCEQNLNHDAMYWYRQDPGQGLRLIYYSQIVNDFQKGDIAEGYSVSREKKESFPLTVTSAQKNPTAFYLCASSIIYEQYFGPGTRLTVT.

CDR3 protein: CASSRDYSSTDTQYF. CDR3 coding DNA: TGTGCCAGCAGCAGGGATTACTCTAGCACAGATACGCAGTATTTT. The chain recombines TRBV7-8 with TRBJ2-3, with D uncertain. The CDR3 is 15 amino acids. Germline-derived CDR1 and CDR2 are SGHVS and FQNEAQ. Trimming pared 5 bases from V and 0 bases from J, leaving 12 bases between.

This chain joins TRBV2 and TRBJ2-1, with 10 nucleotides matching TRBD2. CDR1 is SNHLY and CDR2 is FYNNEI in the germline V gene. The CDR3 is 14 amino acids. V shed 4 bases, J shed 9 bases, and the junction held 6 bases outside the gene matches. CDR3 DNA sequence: TGTGCCAGCAGTGTCCTAGCGGGAGACGGTGAGCAGTTCTTC. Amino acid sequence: CASSVLAGDGEQFF.

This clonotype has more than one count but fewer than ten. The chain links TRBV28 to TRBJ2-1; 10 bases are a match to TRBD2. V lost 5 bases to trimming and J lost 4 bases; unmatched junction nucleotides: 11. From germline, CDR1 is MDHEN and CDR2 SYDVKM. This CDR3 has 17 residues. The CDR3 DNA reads TGTGCCAGCAGTCAATCCCTGGGACTAGCGCGGTACAATGAGCAGTTCTTC. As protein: CASSQSLGLARYNEQFF. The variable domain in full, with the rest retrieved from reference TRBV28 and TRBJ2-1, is DVKVTQSSRYLVKRTGEKVFLECVQDMDHENMFWYRQDPGLGLRLIYFSYDVKMKEKGDIPEGYSVSREKKERFSLILESASTNQTSMYLCASSQSLGLARYNEQFFGPGTRLTVL.